This T cell receptor (beta chain) is from a study of blood T cell repertoires in COVID-19. Study summary: COVID-19 samples collected from the United States, Italy and Spain covered acute and convalescent phases. In each case, the material was cDNA or gDNA derived from T cells, B-cell-depleted T cells, or PBMCs.

The CDR3 covers 16 residues. V was shortened by 6 bases and J by 2 bases, with 17 bases between the two germline ends. Looked up from germline, CDR1 is LNHDA and CDR2 is SQIVND (reference sequence). The authors' processing: Amplified reference gene primers provided the basis for estimating nucleated cell counts. The assay was immunoSEQ multiplex PCR, and TCRdb's table has in-frame clones only and misses some. That table furnishes V, J and clone size, whereas the DNA furnished D and trimming. The repertoire includes 250,000 or so clones, approximately 80% of them detected once, and roughly 2% sits in the top ten.

Sample: peripheral blood. This TCR came from a young man who had recovered from COVID-19. The chain uses TRBV19 and TRBJ2-1; tentative D call: TRBD2 (7 bases). The DNA for the CDR3 is TGTGCCAGTAGCCACATGCCGGGGGGCACCTACAATGAGCAGTTCTTC. This sequence encodes CASSHMPGGTYNEQFF.